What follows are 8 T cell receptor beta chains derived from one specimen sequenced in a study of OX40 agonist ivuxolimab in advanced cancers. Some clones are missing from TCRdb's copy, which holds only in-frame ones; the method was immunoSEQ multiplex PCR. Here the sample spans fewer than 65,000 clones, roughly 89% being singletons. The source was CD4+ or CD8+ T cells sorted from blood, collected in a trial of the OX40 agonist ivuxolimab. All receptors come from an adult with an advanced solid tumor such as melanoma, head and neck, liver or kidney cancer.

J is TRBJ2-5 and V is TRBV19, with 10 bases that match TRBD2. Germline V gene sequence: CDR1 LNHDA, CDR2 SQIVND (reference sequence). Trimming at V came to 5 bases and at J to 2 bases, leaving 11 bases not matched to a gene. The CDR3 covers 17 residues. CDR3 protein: CASSPYSVLAGQETQYF. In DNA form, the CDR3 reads TGTGCCAGTAGTCCATACTCGGTACTAGCGGGACAAGAGACCCAGTACTTC.

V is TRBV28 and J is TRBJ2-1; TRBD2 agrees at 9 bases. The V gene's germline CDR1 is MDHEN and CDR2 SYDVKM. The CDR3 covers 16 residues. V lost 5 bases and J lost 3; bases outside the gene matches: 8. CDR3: CASSRWRGGFYNEQFF. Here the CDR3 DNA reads TGTGCCAGCAGTAGGTGGCGGGGGGGGTTCTACAATGAGCAGTTCTTC.

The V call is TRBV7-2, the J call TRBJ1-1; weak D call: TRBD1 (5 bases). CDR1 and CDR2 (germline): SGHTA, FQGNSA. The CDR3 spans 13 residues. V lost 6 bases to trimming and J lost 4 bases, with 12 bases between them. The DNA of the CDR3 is TGTGCCAGCAGTTACTCCGGGGGCACTGAAGCTTTCTTT. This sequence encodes CASSYSGGTEAFF.

The CDR3: CASSPGTILRNEQFF. Here the CDR3 DNA reads TGTGCCAGCAGCCCCGGGACTATCCTACGGAATGAGCAGTTCTTC. The chain joins TRBV11-3 to TRBJ2-1; 7 bases agree with TRBD2. This CDR3 has 15 amino acids. Germline lookup yields CDR1 SGHNT and CDR2 YENEEA. V dropped 5 bases and J dropped 7; count of bases not matched to a gene: 11.

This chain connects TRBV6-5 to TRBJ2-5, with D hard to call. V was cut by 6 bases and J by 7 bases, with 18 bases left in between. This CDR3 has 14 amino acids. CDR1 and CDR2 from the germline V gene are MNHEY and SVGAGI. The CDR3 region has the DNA TGTGCCAGCAGGACACAGACCATTACGTCGACCCAGTACTTC. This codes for CASRTQTITSTQYF.

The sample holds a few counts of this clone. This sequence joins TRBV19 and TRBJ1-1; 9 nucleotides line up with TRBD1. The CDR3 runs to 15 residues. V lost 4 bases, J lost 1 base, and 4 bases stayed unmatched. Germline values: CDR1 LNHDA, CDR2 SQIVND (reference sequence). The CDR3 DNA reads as TGTGCCAGTAGTACCTCGGACAGGGGGAACACTGAAGCTTTCTTT. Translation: CASSTSDRGNTEAFF.

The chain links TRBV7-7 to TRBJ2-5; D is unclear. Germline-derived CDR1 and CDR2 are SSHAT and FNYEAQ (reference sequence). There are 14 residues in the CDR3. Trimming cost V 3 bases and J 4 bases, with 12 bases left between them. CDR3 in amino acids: CASSLSRVGETQYF. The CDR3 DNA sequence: TGTGCCAGCAGCTTGTCACGGGTGGGAGAGACCCAGTACTTC.

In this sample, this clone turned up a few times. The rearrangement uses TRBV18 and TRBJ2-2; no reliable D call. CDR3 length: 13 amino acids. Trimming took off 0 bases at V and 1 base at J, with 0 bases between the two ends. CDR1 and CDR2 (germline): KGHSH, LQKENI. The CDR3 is CASSPPNTGELFF. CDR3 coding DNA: TGTGCCAGCTCACCACCGAACACCGGGGAGCTGTTTTTT.